The following is a T cell receptor beta chain sequence with its context. Its antigen is currently unknown. This sample is part of a study of memory CD4+ T cells and cytomegalovirus serostatus. Study-wide findings and caveats: CD4+ memory repertoires contained 67 of 164 reported CMV TCRbeta sequences.

Libraries were prepared by immunoSEQ multiplex PCR; TCRdb keeps only in-frame clonotypes and omits some of them. The sample has some 60,000 clones, about 70% seen once. Per germline, CDR1 SGHTA and CDR2 FQGNSA. The CDR3 loop spans 13 amino acids. V was pared by 5 bases and J by 8 bases, with 12 bases between. The sort gate was single viable CD3+CD4+CD8-CD45RO+ cells for memory CD4+ T cells. Donors' CMV status reflects serum IgG against pp150, pp28, p38, p52. The source of this sequence is an adult in good health and CMV-seropositive. The sequenced sample was memory CD4+ T cells from blood. The chain combines TRBV7-2 with TRBJ2-2, with a tentative D call TRBD2 (6 bases). Written as DNA, the CDR3 is TGTGCCAGCAGCCCACCGGGGAGGGGGGAGCTGTTTTTT. Amino acids: CASSPPGRGELFF.